The 5 T cell receptor beta chains listed next were all sequenced from one sample in a study of chemoradiotherapy in HPV16-positive cancers. The table came from immunoSEQ multiplex PCR; TCRdb's copy has only in-frame clones and leaves some out. The sample comprises over 900 clones, just under 95% of which are singletons, and roughly 3.6% rests with the top ten. This specimen consisted of tumor tissue, obtained from a patient who underwent chemoradiotherapy. The receptors were gathered from a human donor with HPV-associated anogenital cancer.

This rearrangement joins TRBV5-1 to TRBJ1-1, with no clear D. Trimming removed 4 bases at V and 2 bases at J, with 12 bases between. The CDR3 runs 14 residues. CDR1 is SGHRS and CDR2 is YFSETQ in the germline V gene. CDR3 in DNA: TGCGCCAGCAGCCAGGACGGGCTAAACACTGAAGCTTTCTTT. Encoded protein: CASSQDGLNTEAFF.

This clone was seen just once. J is TRBJ1-1 and V is TRBV28; 7 bases map to TRBD1. The CDR3 sequence is 15 residues long. Germline CDR1 reads MDHEN; CDR2 reads SYDVKM. J was trimmed by 9 bases and V by 2 bases; bases with no gene match: 12. The CDR3 nucleotides read TGTGCCAGCAGTTTAACAGGGGCGGGCGGTATGAAAGCTTTCTTT. It is translated as CASSLTGAGGMKAFF.

J is TRBJ2-7 and V is TRBV6-6; 10 bases match TRBD2. V was pared by 7 bases and J by 4 bases, with 1 base of the junction left unmatched. Germline V lookup: CDR1 MNHNY, CDR2 SVGAGI (reference sequence). The CDR3 is 12 residues long. In DNA form, the CDR3 reads TGTGCCAGCACTAGCGGGAGTTACGAGCAGTACTTC. Translated: CASTSGSYEQYF.

This clone was recorded a few times. V usage is TRBV9 and J usage is TRBJ2-1; D may be TRBD2 (5 bases). With 0 bases removed from V and 6 bases from J, the gap between germline ends came to 13 bases. Germline V gene data show CDR1 as SGDLS and CDR2 as YYNGEE. The length of the CDR3 is 15 residues. The CDR3 protein is CASSVDAVGVNEQFF. The CDR3 DNA reads TGTGCCAGCAGCGTAGATGCAGTCGGGGTCAATGAGCAGTTCTTC.

The V gene is TRBV7-9, the J gene TRBJ2-1, with TRBD2 matching over 11 bases. The CDR3 spans 17 residues. V was clipped by 5 bases and J by 4 bases; unmatched bases: 10. CDR1 SEHNR and CDR2 FQNEAQ come from the germline V gene (reference sequence). The CDR3 sequence: CASSLVQLAGVYNEQFF. DNA for the CDR3: TGTGCCAGCAGCCTAGTCCAACTAGCGGGGGTGTACAATGAGCAGTTCTTC.